This TCR beta chain was profiled in a study of chemoradiotherapy in HPV16-positive cancers. Study at large: Candidate HPV-specific clones and shared TCR motifs came from a couple of HPV16-positive patients.

This clone occurred a few times. Its antigen is unidentified. The repertoire was sequenced with immunoSEQ multiplex PCR; TCRdb's copy has only in-frame clones and lacks some. The sample comprises 5,000 to 7,500 clones, 70% to 85% of which are singletons, and approximately 6.3% rests with the top ten. Findings and caveats of the study: Non-HPV-specific T cells did not expand in tumors during treatment, whereas candidate HPV-specific clones and E7-related motifs did.

Per germline, CDR1 SGHRS and CDR2 YFSETQ. Trimming removed 4 bases at V and 0 bases at J, with 17 bases between. This CDR3 region has 16 residues. This TCR came from a human donor with HPV-associated anogenital cancer. The sample here was tumor tissue, taken from a patient who underwent chemoradiotherapy. The chain links TRBV5-1 to TRBJ2-7; weak D call: TRBD1 (6 bases). CDR3 coding DNA: TGCGCCAGCAGCCCTCCAGACAGGCCAAGCTCCTACGAGCAGTACTTC. This encodes CASSPPDRPSSYEQYF.